The 16 T cell receptor beta chains reported below all come from one sample, sequenced in a study of cytomegalovirus exposure and HLA in healthy donors. Data came from immunoSEQ multiplex PCR; TCRdb stores just in-frame clones and leaves some out. The profile shows approximately 160,000 clones, 75% to 90% of them singletons. Sequencing was carried out using PBMCs. These receptors were collected from a woman younger than 30 in good health and CMV-seronegative.

This clone occurred once. This rearrangement joins TRBV4-3 to TRBJ1-1; D is unresolved. V lost 1 base and J 2 bases, leaving 8 bases between the germline ends. The CDR3 contains 14 residues. The germline CDR1 and CDR2 sequences are LGHNA and YSLEER. Written as DNA, the CDR3 is TGCGCCAGCAGCCAAGGCCTCAGAAACACTGAAGCTTTCTTT. Protein: CASSQGLRNTEAFF.

The chain employs TRBV4-3 and TRBJ2-1; unclear D gene. The CDR3 covers 14 residues. CDR1 and CDR2 (germline): LGHNA, YSLEER. The V end lost 0 bases, the J end lost 9 bases, and 12 bases lay between the germline ends. The CDR3 sequence: CASSQDLTTVEQFF. In DNA, the CDR3 is TGCGCCAGCAGCCAAGACCTAACGACTGTTGAGCAGTTCTTC.

This chain uses TRBV5-1 with TRBJ2-5; D perhaps matches TRBD2 (5 bases). This CDR3 contains 15 residues. Germline V gives CDR1 SGHRS, CDR2 YFSETQ. V was pared by 1 base and J by 1 base, with 11 bases between. The DNA for the CDR3 is TGCGCCAGCAGCTTGAGCCTAGCCCCCCAAGAGACCCAGTACTTC. The encoded protein is CASSLSLAPQETQYF.

The chain has TRBV6-5 and TRBJ2-5; D remains ambiguous. V was pared by 0 bases and J by 3 bases, with 8 bases between. The CDR3 sequence is 14 residues long. Germline CDR1 reads MNHEY; CDR2 reads SVGAGI. CDR3 in amino acids: CASSYSMREETQYF. CDR3 in DNA: TGTGCCAGCAGTTACTCAATGCGTGAAGAGACCCAGTACTTC.

This chain connects TRBV4-1 to TRBJ2-3; no reliable D call. CDR3 length: 17 amino acids. Germline loops: CDR1 MGHRA, CDR2 YSYEKL. V was cut by 0 bases and J by 0 bases, with 13 bases left in between. CDR3 in amino acids: CASSQDSGASSTDTQYF. As DNA, the CDR3 is TGCGCCAGCAGCCAAGATTCTGGAGCTTCTAGCACAGATACGCAGTATTTT.

The genes are TRBV7-9 and TRBJ1-2, with 9 bases that match TRBD1. This CDR3 spans 12 amino acids. Trimming took 8 bases from V and 8 from J; bases not matched to a gene: 6. Per germline, CDR1 SEHNR and CDR2 FQNEAQ (reference sequence). CDR3 DNA sequence: TGTGCCAGCGGAACAACAGGGGGCGGCTACACCTTC. Its protein product is CASGTTGGGYTF.

As for this clone: Other nucleotide sequences from this sample produce the same CDR3. The gene calls are TRBV5-1 and TRBJ2-7; 7 bases align to TRBD1. The junction had 9 bases not matched to a gene; V was cut back by 5 bases and J by 1 base. This CDR3 region has 15 residues. Germline V gives CDR1 SGHRS, CDR2 YFSETQ. The CDR3 DNA follows: TGCGCCAGCAGTCCTTACAGGGGCCCTTCCTACGAGCAGTACTTC. Encoded protein: CASSPYRGPSYEQYF. Full variable domain (remainder filled in from reference TRBV5-1 and TRBJ2-7): KAGVTQTPRYLIKTRGQQVTLSCSPISGHRSVSWYQQTPGQGLQFLFEYFSETQRNKGNFPGRFSGRQFSNSRSEMNVSTLELGDSALYLCASSPYRGPSYEQYFGPGTRLTVT.

The chain couples TRBV5-1 to TRBJ2-3, with no clear D. The germline V gene encodes CDR1 SGHRS and CDR2 YFSETQ. Trimming cost V 4 bases and J 2 bases, with 23 bases left between them. The CDR3 is 18 residues long. This CDR3 is CASSPWASENLFTDTQYF. As DNA, the CDR3 is TGCGCCAGCAGCCCGTGGGCCTCCGAAAACCTCTTCACAGATACGCAGTATTTT.

The J gene is TRBJ2-1, the V gene TRBV5-6; 7 bases map to TRBD1. Trimming at V came to 5 bases and at J to 6 bases, leaving 8 bases not matched to a gene. The CDR3 covers 14 residues. Germline CDR1 is SGHDT and CDR2 is YYEEEE. The DNA of the CDR3 is TGTGCCAGCAGAAAGAGGACAGGAGTCAATGAGCAGTTCTTC. This codes for CASRKRTGVNEQFF.

This clone has a handful of counts. This chain links TRBV7-6 with TRBJ2-2; D gene ambiguous. Trimming left V 6 bases short and J 4 bases short, with 12 bases between. The CDR3 is made up of 14 amino acids. From germline, CDR1 is SGHVS and CDR2 FNYEAQ. The CDR3 nucleotides are TGTGCCAGCAGGGCTGCCCCAGGCACCGGGGAGCTGTTTTTT. Translating it yields CASRAAPGTGELFF.

This rearrangement joins TRBV29-1 to TRBJ1-2; D not certain. The CDR3 is 13 amino acids. The V end lost 5 bases, the J end lost 0 bases, and 10 bases lay between the germline ends. Germline CDR1 is SQVTM and CDR2 is ANQGSEA. The CDR3 DNA reads TGCAGCGTTCAAGCGTCCGCTAACTATGGCTACACCTTC. Encoded protein: CSVQASANYGYTF.

The chain recombines TRBV9 with TRBJ1-3; 9 bases map to TRBD1. The CDR3 contains 14 residues. V trimming: 6 bases; J trimming: 8 bases; junction bases outside the gene matches: 9. The germline V gene has CDR1 SGDLS and CDR2 YYNGEE. CDR3 sequence: CASTSDRGLDTIYF. CDR3 nucleotides: TGTGCCAGCACCTCTGACAGGGGGTTAGACACCATATATTTT.

The genes are TRBV10-3 and TRBJ2-7; a weak D match, TRBD1 (5 bases). There are 12 residues in the CDR3. V shed 6 bases and J shed 5 bases, with 11 bases lying between them. Looked up from germline, CDR1 is ENHRY and CDR2 is SYGVKD. The CDR3 sequence is CAISQQGDEQYF. For the CDR3, the DNA is TGTGCCATCAGCCAGCAGGGTGACGAGCAGTACTTC.

The chain carries TRBV4-3 and TRBJ2-7; D might be TRBD2 (6 bases). Germline CDR1 LGHNA, CDR2 YSLEER. V lost 2 bases and J lost 1, with 12 bases in between. This CDR3 is built from 15 residues. This CDR3 is CASSQIAETSYEQYF. CDR3 in DNA: TGCGCCAGCAGCCAAATAGCGGAAACATCCTACGAGCAGTACTTC.

The V gene is TRBV5-4, the J gene TRBJ2-7, with TRBD1 matching over 7 bases. The length of the CDR3 is 15 residues. With 6 bases clipped from V and 5 bases from J, the junction kept 14 bases outside the gene matches. Germline V gene data show CDR1 as SGHNT and CDR2 as YYREEE (reference sequence). For the CDR3, the DNA is TGTGCCAGCACCCTAATGGGACAGTCGGTCAACGAGCAGTACTTC. It translates to CASTLMGQSVNEQYF.

The chain recombines TRBV2 with TRBJ2-3, with 8 bases that match TRBD1. Germline-derived CDR1 and CDR2 are SNHLY and FYNNEI. The ends lost 6 bases at V and 2 bases at J; junction bases unmatched: 4. This CDR3 spans 14 amino acids. Written as DNA, the CDR3 is TGTGCCAGCAGGGTGACAGGGGTCACAGATACGCAGTATTTT. Amino acid sequence: CASRVTGVTDTQYF. Filled out from reference TRBV2 and TRBJ2-3, the complete variable domain reads EPEVTQTPSHQVTQMGQEVILRCVPISNHLYFYWYRQILGQKVEFLVSFYNNEISEKSEIFDDQFSVERPDGSNFTLKIRSTKLEDSAMYFCASRVTGVTDTQYFGPGTRLTVL.